The rows below give T cell receptor beta chains drawn from one sample of a study of blood T cell repertoires in COVID-19. Produced via immunoSEQ multiplex PCR; TCRdb's table is partial and in-frame only. This table has about 160,000 clones, approximately 83% appearing once. The sequenced sample consisted of peripheral blood. The receptors here all came from a woman aged 55-70 years with acute or convalescent COVID-19. CDR3s include the opening cysteine and the closing phenylalanine or tryptophan. Each record gives: J gene, D gene, clone size, V gene, CDR3 DNA, CDR3 protein. A D gene is named only where the DNA matches it firmly. Rows give clone size only sometimes, using once, few, many, or a class for an expanded clone.

TRBJ2-3 | . | . | TRBV5-4 | TGTGCCAGCAGCTTACGGGGGACCACAGATACGCAGTATTTT | CASSLRGTTDTQYF
TRBJ1-3 | . | . | TRBV9 | TGTGCCAGCAGCGTAGGCGGCACATACTCTGGAAACACCATATATTTT | CASSVGGTYSGNTIYF
TRBJ1-2 | TRBD1 | . | TRBV5-1 | TGCGCCAGCAGCTTGGGAGTCCATTATCAGGGGGAGTACTATGGCTACACCTTC | CASSLGVHYQGEYYGYTF
TRBJ1-1 | TRBD1 | . | TRBV25-1 | TGTGCCAGCTCAGCTCCCGGGACAGGGGGGACTGAAGCTTTCTTT | CASSAPGTGGTEAFF
TRBJ1-2 | TRBD1 | few | TRBV7-2 | TGTGCCAGTAAGGCAGGGGGCGGCTATGGCTACACCTTC | CASKAGGGYGYTF
TRBJ1-4 | TRBD1 | . | TRBV5-1 | TGCGCCAGCAGCTCCGGACAGGGAGTATCTAATGAAAAACTGTTTTTT | CASSSGQGVSNEKLFF
TRBJ2-3 | . | . | TRBV5-6 | TGTGCCAGCAGCTTGCGGGGAGCCCGCACTACGCAGTATTTT | CASSLRGARTTQYF
TRBJ1-5 | . | . | TRBV5-1 | TGCGCCAGCAGCACCGGGACACCTAATCAGCCCCAGCATTTT | CASSTGTPNQPQHF
TRBJ2-2 | . | . | TRBV27 | TGTGCCAGCAGTTTTAGCGGGAACACCGGGGAGCTGTTTTTT | CASSFSGNTGELFF
TRBJ1-3 | . | . | TRBV18 | TGTGCCAGCTCACCCCCGGACAGTTTCTATGGAAACACCATATATTTT | CASSPPDSFYGNTIYF
TRBJ2-1 | . | . | TRBV30 | TGTGCCTGGAGTGTACGGGACACGCTTGGTCAGTTCTTC | CAWSVRDTLGQFF
TRBJ1-2 | . | . | TRBV5-4 | TGTGCCAGCAGCAACTCCCCTAACTATGGCTACACCTTC | CASSNSPNYGYTF
TRBJ2-1 | . | once | TRBV2 | TGTGCCAGCAGCATGACTGGGTATGAGCAGTTCTTC | CASSMTGYEQFF
TRBJ1-2 | . | . | TRBV3-1/TRBV3-2 | TGTGCCAGCAGCCAAGATCCGAGGGTACACCCTAACTATGGCTACACCTTC | CASSQDPRVHPNYGYTF
TRBJ2-1 | . | . | TRBV6-6 | TGTGCCAGCAGTTTAAGGGGGGGACTCTACAATGAGCAGTTCTTC | CASSLRGGLYNEQFF
TRBJ2-5 | TRBD1 | . | TRBV7-3 | TGTGCCAGCAGTCGGGACAGGGGGTCCGGAGAGACCCAGTACTTC | CASSRDRGSGETQYF
TRBJ1-1 | . | . | TRBV7-9 | TGTGCCAGCAGCTTAGACGGAGCTTCCACTGAAGCTTTCTTT | CASSLDGASTEAFF
TRBJ2-2 | . | . | TRBV6-6 | TGTGCCAGCAGTTACTCGACGGGGTACGGGGAGCTGTTTTTT | CASSYSTGYGELFF
TRBJ2-7 | TRBD2 | . | TRBV9 | TGTGCCAGCAGCGTAGCCGAGACTGCAACGGGACTAGCGGTCGGGTACGAGCAGTACTTC | CASSVAETATGLAVGYEQYF
TRBJ1-2 | TRBD1 | . | TRBV6-5 | TGTGCCAGCAGTTACTCGGGACAGGTCGGCGGCTACACCTTC | CASSYSGQVGGYTF
TRBJ1-2 | TRBD1 | . | TRBV6-5 | TGTGCCAGCAGTCTTGGACAGGGGATTTCCTATGGCTACACCTTC | CASSLGQGISYGYTF
TRBJ1-2 | . | . | TRBV3-1/TRBV3-2 | TGTGCCAGCAGCAACAAACCGGGGGGCTTCTATGGCTACACCTTC | CASSNKPGGFYGYTF
TRBJ2-5 | TRBD2 | . | TRBV5-1 | TGCGCCAGCAGCCCGTGGGGGGGTGAGACCCAGTACTTC | CASSPWGGETQYF
TRBJ1-5 | . | . | TRBV5-4 | TGTGCCAGCAGCTTGGTCCTGGGGAGCGGAGATTATAGCAATCAGCCCCAGCATTTT | CASSLVLGSGDYSNQPQHF
TRBJ1-2 | TRBD1 | once | TRBV7-2 | TGTGCCAGCAGCTTGGGACAGGGGAACTATGGCTACACCTTC | CASSLGQGNYGYTF
TRBJ2-3 | TRBD2 | . | TRBV2 | TGTGCCAGCAGTGATCAACTAGCGGGGTCGGCTACGCAGTATTTT | CASSDQLAGSATQYF
TRBJ2-7 | TRBD1 | . | TRBV12-5 | TGTGCTAGTGGGCCCCCGGGACAGGGAGGGAACGAGCAGTACTTC | CASGPPGQGGNEQYF
TRBJ1-4 | TRBD1 | few | TRBV10-3 | TGTGCCATCAGGGGGGACAGGGTCGGTGAAAAACTGTTTTTT | CAIRGDRVGEKLFF
TRBJ1-6 | . | many | TRBV5-1 | TGCGCCAGCAGCTTGAGCGAGAATTCACCCCTCCACTTT | CASSLSENSPLHF
TRBJ1-5 | TRBD1 | . | TRBV19 | TGTGCCAGTAGCCAGGGACAGGAGAACTATCAGCCCCAGCATTTT | CASSQGQENYQPQHF
TRBJ2-7 | . | . | TRBV14 | TGTGCCAGCAGCCAAGATATGAGGGCCTACGAGCAGTACTTC | CASSQDMRAYEQYF
TRBJ2-7 | TRBD1 | . | TRBV18 | TGTGCCAGCTCACCACAGGCCCAGGGGGAAGCCTACGAGCAGTACTTC | CASSPQAQGEAYEQYF
TRBJ2-7 | . | . | TRBV19 | TGTGCCAGTACTCCATCAGGGGTAAAAGACTACGAGCAGTACTTC | CASTPSGVKDYEQYF
TRBJ1-4 | . | few | TRBV5-5 | TGTGCCAGCAGCTTGCAGGGTCCTGAAAAACTGTTTTTT | CASSLQGPEKLFF
TRBJ1-5 | . | few | TRBV2 | TGTGCCAGCAGTGAACAAAGGAGGGCCGACCGACAGCCCCAGCATTTT | CASSEQRRADRQPQHF
TRBJ2-1 | . | . | TRBV3-1/TRBV3-2 | TGTGCCAGCAGCCAAATCTGCCCCGGGGGGCTCGGACAACAGAATGAGCAGTTCTTC | CASSQICPGGLGQQNEQFF
TRBJ2-7 | TRBD1 | . | TRBV30 | TGTGCCTGGAGTGTGGTCGGGACAGGCTCTTACGAGCAGTACTTC | CAWSVVGTGSYEQYF
TRBJ1-1 | . | . | TRBV10-3 | TGTGCCATCAGTGAGTCGGCGGGGTACACTGAAGCTTTCTTT | CAISESAGYTEAFF
TRBJ2-7 | . | few | TRBV7-9 | TGTGCCAGCAGCTTGGTGGGTATACTGGAGGGTATGGAGCAGTACTTC | CASSLVGILEGMEQYF
TRBJ2-1 | . | . | TRBV6-1 | TGTGCCAGCAGTGAACAGGGAACTTACAATGAGCAGTTCTTC | CASSEQGTYNEQFF
TRBJ1-2 | TRBD1 | many | TRBV7-9 | TGTGCCAGCAGCTTCCCGACAGGGGGCGGCTATGGCTACACCTTC | CASSFPTGGGYGYTF
TRBJ2-7 | TRBD1 | . | TRBV14 | TGTGCCAGCAGCGCCGGGACAGGGGGCTACGAGCAGTACTTC | CASSAGTGGYEQYF
TRBJ1-6 | TRBD1 | once | TRBV7-8 | TGTGCCAGCAGCACAGGGGGACAGGTGAATTCACCCCTCCACTTT | CASSTGGQVNSPLHF
TRBJ1-1 | . | . | TRBV5-4 | TGTGCCAGCAGCTTGGCCATTGAGGTGAACACTGAAGCTTTCTTT | CASSLAIEVNTEAFF